This T cell receptor beta chain was recorded in a study of T cell changes during pregnancy in multiple sclerosis (dated by TCRdb to the late 2010s). For the wider study: In women with multiple sclerosis, the researchers looked at how the T cell repertoire shifted as pregnancy progressed.

Comments on this clone: Which antigen it targets is not known. The sample holds no much larger clone one base away, and base qualities are not on file.

The library relied on the immunoSEQ multiplex PCR assay. The immuneACCESS repertoire file appears here via TCRdb, limited to in-frame rearrangements. These files lack a portion of the clones; in checked studies, under half of the deficit traces to unresolved V genes, and the cause of the others is not known. Recorded for this sample are about 93,000 clones; roughly 91% of them occurred a single time. Clones ranked in the top ten supply over 1.5% of the sample. From its cysteine to its phenylalanine, the CDR3 spans 10 amino acids. Just the 30-base CDR3 DNA is kept, in frame starting at base 1. V drops 3 bases and J drops 6 bases, leaving 3 bases in between. CDR1 and CDR2 are read off the germline V gene as SGHDT and YYEEEE.

This clonotype was sampled from a female donor in good health, enrolled as a control in a pregnancy study. This specimen consisted of peripheral blood, obtained after pregnancy. The chain couples TRBV5-6 to TRBJ1-2; no D gene is confidently identified. The nucleotide sequence is given as TGTGCCAGCAGCTCTGATGGCTACACCTTC. It translates to CASSSDGYTF.